The 18 T cell receptor beta chains reported below all come from one sample, sequenced in a study of T-cell reconstitution after alpha-beta-depleted transplantation in children. The TCRbeta library was prepared with unique molecular identifiers. MiXCR, applied by TCRdb to the PCR reads, yields one record per CDR3 protein. The sample carries 450,000 to 550,000 distinct CDR3 sequences, over 9.5% recorded once. This specimen consisted of PBMCs, mostly from graft donor cells, obtained 180 days after TCRalphabeta/CD19-depleted stem cell transplant. The origin of the receptors is a female patient under 10 years old who had a stem cell transplant for aplastic anemia, so the T cells may come from the graft donor.

This clonotype has more than one count but fewer than ten. The chain carries TRBV20-1 and TRBJ1-1; D is possibly TRBD1 (5 bases). CDR1 is DFQATT and CDR2 is SNEGSKA in the germline V gene (reference sequence). V lost 3 bases and J lost 4, with 15 bases in between. This CDR3 contains 14 residues. DNA of the CDR3: TGCAGTGCTAGGGGGATGATGGGGGGCACTGAAGCTTTCTTT. Translation gives CSARGMMGGTEAFF.

This clonotype was observed a handful of times. The genes are TRBV7-9 and TRBJ1-1; no firm D call. CDR1 is SEHNR, CDR2 FQNEAQ, per germline (reference sequence). The CDR3 extends over 13 amino acids. The ends were cut back, 5 bases at V and 4 bases at J, with 11 bases in the middle. The CDR3 DNA sequence: TGTGCCAGCAGCCCGAGCAGGAGCACTGAAGCTTTCTTT. As protein: CASSPSRSTEAFF.

This clonotype came up a few times. The chain carries TRBV7-2 and TRBJ2-5, with 12 positions matching TRBD2. In germline, CDR1 is SGHTA, CDR2 FQGNSA. The CDR3 sequence is 15 residues long. The junction had 6 bases not matched to a gene; V was cut back by 6 bases and J by 4 bases. The CDR3 DNA follows: TGTGCCAGCAGACTGACTAGCGGGGGAGGAGAGACCCAGTACTTC. Protein sequence: CASRLTSGGGETQYF.

V gene TRBV7-2 combines with J gene TRBJ1-5; no clear D gene. Trimming took 1 base from V and 2 from J, leaving 9 bases between them. This CDR3 is 15 amino acids long. In germline, CDR1 is SGHTA, CDR2 FQGNSA. Here the CDR3 reads CASSLGDVGNQPQHF. CDR3 coding DNA: TGTGCCAGCAGCTTAGGGGATGTAGGCAATCAGCCCCAGCATTTT.

The chain uses TRBV29-1 and TRBJ2-5, with 8 bases lining up with TRBD1. Germline CDR1 is SQVTM and CDR2 is ANQGSEA. The CDR3 length is 13 residues. The J segment lost 4 bases and the V segment lost 4 bases, leaving 5 bases of the junction unmatched. The DNA for the CDR3 is TGCAGCGTTGTCCAGGGGGCGGGAGAGACCCAGTACTTC. It encodes CSVVQGAGETQYF.

This chain links TRBV29-1 with TRBJ1-2; 7 positions match TRBD1. The CDR3 contains 12 residues. Unmatched junction bases numbered 2, after V lost 5 bases and J lost 2 bases. From germline, CDR1 is SQVTM and CDR2 ANQGSEA. CDR3 nucleotides: TGCAGCGTTCGGACAGGAAACTATGGCTACACCTTC. Amino acid sequence: CSVRTGNYGYTF.

This clonotype was seen a few times. J is TRBJ2-4 and V is TRBV7-9; 9 bases map to TRBD1. Germline assignment: CDR1 SEHNR and CDR2 FQNEAQ (reference sequence). V was pared by 1 base and J by 2 bases, with 3 bases of the junction left unmatched. The CDR3 totals 16 residues. The CDR3 here is CASSLGGQGTKNIQYF. In nucleotides, the CDR3 is TGTGCCAGCAGCTTAGGAGGACAGGGGACCAAAAACATTCAGTACTTC.

This clonotype was observed a few times. The V call is TRBV6-2 or TRBV6-3, the J call TRBJ2-1; TRBD2 matches at 13 bases. The trim removed 2 bases at V and 12 bases at J, leaving 16 bases unmatched. The germline gives CDR1 MNHEY, CDR2 SVGEGT. This CDR3 contains 18 residues. In nucleotides, the CDR3 is TGTGCCAGCAGTTACCGACTAGCGGGAGGCGGGGGACATACTGGGCAGTTCTTC. Amino acid sequence: CASSYRLAGGGGHTGQFF.

The J gene is TRBJ2-1, the V gene TRBV7-6; D not certain. Germline-derived CDR1 and CDR2 are SGHVS and FNYEAQ. V was clipped by 5 bases and J by 0 bases, with 14 bases between them. The CDR3 totals 16 residues. This CDR3 is CASSPGPMSSYNEQFF. The CDR3 nucleotides are TGTGCCAGCAGCCCCGGACCGATGAGCTCCTACAATGAGCAGTTCTTC.

In its sample, this clonotype was seen a few times. The J gene is TRBJ2-2, the V gene TRBV7-7; TRBD2 matches at 14 bases. This CDR3 region has 17 residues. J lost 9 bases, V lost 4 bases, and 10 bases had no gene match. Germline V gene lookup returns CDR1 SSHAT and CDR2 FNYEAQ (reference sequence). CDR3 sequence (DNA): TGTGCCAGCAGCTCCGGCCCGGGACTAGCGGGAGATCGGGAGCTGTTTTTT. Translation gives CASSSGPGLAGDRELFF.

The CDR3 region is CATSRDFRTGNTIYF. In DNA, the CDR3 is TGTGCCACCAGCAGAGATTTTCGGACGGGAAACACCATATATTTT. The chain combines TRBV15 with TRBJ1-3; unclear D gene. Trimming shortened V by 0 bases and J by 4 bases, and 10 bases separated the two germline ends. Per the germline V gene, CDR1 is LNHNV and CDR2 is YYDKDF (reference sequence). The CDR3 loop spans 15 amino acids.

For the CDR3, the DNA is TGTGCCAGCAGAGGACAGACCTACGAGCAGTACGTC. Translation gives CASRGQTYEQYV. The genes are TRBV12-3 or TRBV12-4 and TRBJ2-7, with D maybe TRBD1 (6 bases). This CDR3 has 12 amino acids. Trimming left V 6 bases short and J 2 bases short, with 8 bases between.

This clonotype was seen more than once but under ten times. J is TRBJ2-2 and V is TRBV4-3; D is possibly TRBD1 (5 bases). V lost 0 bases and J lost 4, with 15 bases in between. The CDR3 is made up of 17 amino acids. Germline CDR1 is LGHNA and CDR2 is YSLEER. CDR3 sequence: CASSQDLGRGSTGELFF. For the CDR3, the DNA is TGCGCCAGCAGCCAAGATCTTGGTAGGGGTAGCACCGGGGAGCTGTTTTTT.

The genes are TRBV5-3 and TRBJ1-1; D not certain. TRBV5-3 is labeled an ORF, and its function is uncertain. V was pared by 8 bases and J by 6 bases, with 29 bases between. The CDR3 consists of 17 residues. The CDR3 nucleotides read TGTGCCAGTCTGGGTTTGGGAATTTTAAGGGTGAAATCTGAAGCTTTCTTT. It encodes CASLGLGILRVKSEAFF.

The genes are TRBV11-2 and TRBJ1-1, with D maybe TRBD1 (6 bases). Germline V gives CDR1 SGHAT, CDR2 FQNNGV. V lost 7 bases to trimming and J lost 8 bases, with 20 bases between them. The CDR3 is 14 residues long. CDR3: CASTQTGRRGEAFF. As DNA, the CDR3 is TGTGCCAGCACCCAAACAGGGCGTCGGGGAGAAGCTTTCTTT.

At least ten counts were recorded for this clonotype. This chain connects TRBV15 to TRBJ2-3; the D gene could be TRBD1 or TRBD2 (5 bases each). In germline, CDR1 is LNHNV, CDR2 YYDKDF (reference sequence). Trimming shortened V by 6 bases and J by 6 bases, and 13 bases separated the two germline ends. The CDR3 loop spans 13 amino acids. Here the CDR3 reads CATRTPGTDTQYF. The CDR3, as DNA: TGTGCCACCAGAACACCCGGGACCGATACGCAGTATTTT. The whole variable domain, remainder taken from reference TRBV15 and TRBJ2-3, is DAMVIQNPRYQVTQFGKPVTLSCSQTLNHNVMYWYQQKSSQAPKLLFHYYDKDFNNEADTPDNFQSRRPNTSFCFLDIRSPGLGDTAMYLCATRTPGTDTQYFGPGTRLTVL.

This clonotype turned up a few times. The rearrangement links TRBV24-1 to TRBJ1-2; D is undetermined. CDR1 and CDR2 (germline): KGHDR, SFDVKD. This CDR3 comprises 16 residues. V lost 1 base, J lost 9 bases, and 20 bases lay in between. CDR3 amino acids: CATSDLIMDAVECYTF. Here the CDR3 DNA reads TGTGCCACCAGTGATTTAATTATGGACGCCGTGGAGTGCTACACCTTC.

The sample holds a few counts of this clonotype. The rearrangement joins TRBV7-9 to TRBJ2-7; 10 nucleotides agree with TRBD1. This CDR3 spans 14 amino acids. The V segment lost 5 bases and the J segment 3 bases; nucleotides outside the gene matches: 4. Germline-derived CDR1 and CDR2 are SEHNR and FQNEAQ (reference sequence). The DNA of the CDR3 is TGTGCCAGCAGCGCCGGACAGGGGGGCTACGAGCAGTACGTC. Encoded protein: CASSAGQGGYEQYV.